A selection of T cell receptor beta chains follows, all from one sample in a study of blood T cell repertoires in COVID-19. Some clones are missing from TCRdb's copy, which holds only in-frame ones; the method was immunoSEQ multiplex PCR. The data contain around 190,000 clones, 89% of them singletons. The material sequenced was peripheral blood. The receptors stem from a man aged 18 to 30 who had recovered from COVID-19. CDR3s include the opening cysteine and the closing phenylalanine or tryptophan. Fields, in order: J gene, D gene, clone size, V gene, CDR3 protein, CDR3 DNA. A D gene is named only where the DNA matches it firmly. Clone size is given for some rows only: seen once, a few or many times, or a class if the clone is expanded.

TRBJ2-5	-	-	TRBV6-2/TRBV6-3	CASSSTTGGVTQYF	TGTGCCAGCAGTTCGACTACAGGGGGGGTAACCCAGTACTTC
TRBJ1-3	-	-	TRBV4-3	CASSQEYASSGNTIYF	TGCGCCAGCAGCCAAGAGTATGCCAGCTCTGGAAACACCATATATTTT
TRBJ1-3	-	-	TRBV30	CAWSANGNTIYF	TGTGCCTGGAGTGCAAATGGAAACACCATATATTTT
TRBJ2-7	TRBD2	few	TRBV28	CASSLTSGIFYEQYF	TGTGCCAGCAGTCTTACTAGCGGGATCTTCTACGAGCAGTACTTC
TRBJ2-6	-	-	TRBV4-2	CASSQDRDRANVLTF	TGTGCCAGCAGCCAAGATCGAGACAGGGCCAACGTCCTGACTTTC
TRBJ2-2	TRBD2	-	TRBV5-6	CASSSLSGVSAGELFF	TGTGCCAGCAGCTCCCTCAGCGGGGTATCGGCCGGGGAGCTGTTTTTT
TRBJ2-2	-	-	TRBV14	CASSHQNTGELFF	TGTGCCAGCAGCCACCAGAACACCGGGGAGCTGTTTTTT
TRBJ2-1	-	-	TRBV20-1	CSPEGDEQFF	TGCAGTCCGGAGGGCGATGAGCAGTTCTTC
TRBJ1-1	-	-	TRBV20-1	CSAHAGTEAFF	TGCAGTGCCCACGCGGGAACTGAAGCTTTCTTT
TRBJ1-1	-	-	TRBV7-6	CASSYISGQLSWDTEAFF	TGTGCCAGCAGCTATATCTCCGGACAGCTATCATGGGACACTGAAGCTTTCTTT
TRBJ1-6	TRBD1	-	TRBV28	CASRDSHNSPLHF	TGTGCCAGTAGGGACAGCCATAATTCACCCCTCCACTTT
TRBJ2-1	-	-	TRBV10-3	CAISGQTNNEQFF	TGTGCCATCAGTGGACAGACGAACAATGAGCAGTTCTTC
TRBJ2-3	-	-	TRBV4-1	CASSHVVLVDTQYF	TGCGCCAGCAGCCACGTAGTCCTGGTCGATACGCAGTATTTT
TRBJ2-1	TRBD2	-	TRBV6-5	CASSYSASGRYNEQFF	TGTGCCAGCAGTTACTCGGCTAGCGGGAGGTACAATGAGCAGTTCTTC
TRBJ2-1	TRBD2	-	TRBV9	CASSVGPAGDGEQFF	TGTGCCAGCAGCGTAGGTCCAGCGGGAGATGGAGAGCAGTTCTTC
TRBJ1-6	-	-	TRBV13	CASSRRSSGGSNSPLHF	TGTGCCAGCAGCCGCCGATCCTCGGGAGGTTCAAATTCACCCCTCCACTTT
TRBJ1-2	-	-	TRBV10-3	CATTSGSDYGYTF	TGTGCCACTACCTCTGGGAGCGACTATGGCTACACCTTC
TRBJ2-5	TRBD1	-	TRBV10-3	CAISWGQGPPETQYF	TGTGCCATCAGTTGGGGACAGGGGCCTCCAGAGACCCAGTACTTC
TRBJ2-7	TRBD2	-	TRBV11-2	CASSLVAGVWEQYF	TGTGCCAGCAGCTTAGTAGCGGGGGTCTGGGAGCAGTACTTC
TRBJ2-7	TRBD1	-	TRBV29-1	CSVEDPDRVSREQYF	TGCAGCGTTGAAGATCCAGACAGGGTATCGCGCGAGCAGTACTTC
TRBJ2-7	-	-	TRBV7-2	CASSLPGRYEQYF	TGTGCCAGCAGCTTACCAGGGCGCTACGAGCAGTACTTC
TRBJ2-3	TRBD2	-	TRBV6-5	CASSSGLAASTDTQYF	TGTGCCAGCAGTTCCGGACTAGCGGCTAGCACAGATACGCAGTATTTT
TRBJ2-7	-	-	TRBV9	CASSARTTGDYEQYF	TGTGCCAGCAGCGCTCGGACTACCGGCGATTACGAGCAGTACTTC
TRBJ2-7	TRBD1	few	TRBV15	CATSAGQGTYEQYF	TGTGCCACCAGTGCCGGACAGGGGACCTACGAGCAGTACTTC
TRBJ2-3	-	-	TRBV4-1	CASSQLASKSTDTQYF	TGCGCCAGCAGCCAATTGGCTAGCAAAAGCACAGATACGCAGTATTTT
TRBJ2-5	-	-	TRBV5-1	CASNAGSVQETQYF	TGCGCCAGCAACGCGGGATCGGTACAAGAGACCCAGTACTTC
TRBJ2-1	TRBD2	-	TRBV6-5	CASSYAPGLDLNEQFF	TGTGCCAGCAGTTACGCTCCGGGACTAGATTTGAATGAGCAGTTCTTC